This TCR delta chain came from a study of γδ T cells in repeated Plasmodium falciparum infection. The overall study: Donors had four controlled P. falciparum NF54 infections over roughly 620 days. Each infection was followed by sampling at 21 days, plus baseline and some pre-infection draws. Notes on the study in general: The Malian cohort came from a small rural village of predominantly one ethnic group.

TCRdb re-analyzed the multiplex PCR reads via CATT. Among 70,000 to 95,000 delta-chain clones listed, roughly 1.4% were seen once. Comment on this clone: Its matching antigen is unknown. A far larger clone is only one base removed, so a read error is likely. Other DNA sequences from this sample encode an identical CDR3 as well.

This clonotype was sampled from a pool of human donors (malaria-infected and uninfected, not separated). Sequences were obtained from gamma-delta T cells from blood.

The DNA of the CDR3 is TGTGCTCTTGGGGATCCGGAAGGGGGATTCGAGAAGTACACCGATAAACTCATCTTT. As protein: CALGDPEGGFEKYTDKLIF. This chain joins TRDV1 and TRDJ1, with 7 bases that match TRDD3. The J gene is not listed in TCRdb, so it was assigned here from a DNA match to germline. The CDR3 consists of 19 residues. Trimming took 3 bases from V and 0 from J; bases not matched to a gene: 16. CDR1 is TSWWSYY and CDR2 is QGS in the germline V gene.